Listed below are T cell receptor beta chains from one sample, sequenced in a study of T cell responses to AZD1222 COVID-19 vaccine. Profiled with immunoSEQ multiplex PCR; TCRdb holds only in-frame clones, not every one. The repertoire includes about 150,000 clones, just over 90% of them detected once, and 9.1% sits in the top ten. The sample in question was peripheral blood, obtained on day 0 of AZD1222 vaccination. Source of these receptors: an adult in good health. Both conserved end residues are part of each CDR3. The order of the fields is CDR3 length, J gene, V gene, D gene, CDR3 protein. D genes are given only for firm matches.

cdr3_length: 15; j_call: TRBJ1-1; v_call: TRBV6-5; d_call: TRBD1; cdr3_aa: CASSSGTGPNTEAFF
cdr3_length: 15; j_call: TRBJ1-1; v_call: TRBV2; d_call: TRBD1; cdr3_aa: CASSELGGAYTEAFF
cdr3_length: 15; j_call: TRBJ2-7; v_call: TRBV28; d_call: .; cdr3_aa: CASSVSAATGDEQYF
cdr3_length: 15; j_call: TRBJ2-1; v_call: TRBV28; d_call: TRBD2; cdr3_aa: CASSPGGTHYNEQFF
cdr3_length: 15; j_call: TRBJ1-6; v_call: TRBV30; d_call: .; cdr3_aa: CAWSPGQLYNSPLHF
cdr3_length: 16; j_call: TRBJ2-3; v_call: TRBV7-7; d_call: TRBD2; cdr3_aa: CASPSGLAGSTDTQYF
cdr3_length: 15; j_call: TRBJ1-6; v_call: TRBV6-1; d_call: .; cdr3_aa: CASSERGWYGSPLHF
cdr3_length: 15; j_call: TRBJ1-1; v_call: TRBV28; d_call: .; cdr3_aa: CASSTGYRVGTEAFF
cdr3_length: 14; j_call: TRBJ2-2; v_call: TRBV7-7; d_call: .; cdr3_aa: CASSESTNTGELFF
cdr3_length: 14; j_call: TRBJ2-3; v_call: TRBV2; d_call: TRBD2; cdr3_aa: CACGLAGTTDTQYF
cdr3_length: 15; j_call: TRBJ1-1; v_call: TRBV5-1; d_call: .; cdr3_aa: CASSSWGDEGTEAFF
cdr3_length: 16; j_call: TRBJ1-3; v_call: TRBV7-2; d_call: .; cdr3_aa: CASSFQGTVRGNTIYF
cdr3_length: 14; j_call: TRBJ1-4; v_call: TRBV10-3; d_call: TRBD1; cdr3_aa: CAISTGTGDEKLFF